The clone carrying this T cell receptor beta chain has only a few counts. TCRdb recomputed calls from the RT-PCR reads with MiXCR, one row per CDR3 protein. The sample shows about a million distinct CDR3 sequences, around 17% of them seen only once. The entry originates in a study of patients and donors after allogeneic stem cell transplantation. Sequencing used blood, either unsorted or a sorted T cell fraction (not recorded which). The receptor was derived from a human donor who was either an allogeneic HSCT recipient or a stem cell or donor lymphocyte infusion donor (not recorded which). It is not recorded whose cells these are; they may come from a transplant donor.

CDR3: CASSLAVGSGTEAFF. DNA of the CDR3: TGCGCCAGCAGCTTGGCCGTAGGGTCGGGGACTGAAGCTTTCTTT. The gene calls are TRBV5-1 and TRBJ1-1; unclear D gene. This CDR3 comprises 15 residues. V lost 0 bases to trimming and J lost 5 bases, with 14 bases between them. The germline CDR1 and CDR2 sequences are SGHRS and YFSETQ.